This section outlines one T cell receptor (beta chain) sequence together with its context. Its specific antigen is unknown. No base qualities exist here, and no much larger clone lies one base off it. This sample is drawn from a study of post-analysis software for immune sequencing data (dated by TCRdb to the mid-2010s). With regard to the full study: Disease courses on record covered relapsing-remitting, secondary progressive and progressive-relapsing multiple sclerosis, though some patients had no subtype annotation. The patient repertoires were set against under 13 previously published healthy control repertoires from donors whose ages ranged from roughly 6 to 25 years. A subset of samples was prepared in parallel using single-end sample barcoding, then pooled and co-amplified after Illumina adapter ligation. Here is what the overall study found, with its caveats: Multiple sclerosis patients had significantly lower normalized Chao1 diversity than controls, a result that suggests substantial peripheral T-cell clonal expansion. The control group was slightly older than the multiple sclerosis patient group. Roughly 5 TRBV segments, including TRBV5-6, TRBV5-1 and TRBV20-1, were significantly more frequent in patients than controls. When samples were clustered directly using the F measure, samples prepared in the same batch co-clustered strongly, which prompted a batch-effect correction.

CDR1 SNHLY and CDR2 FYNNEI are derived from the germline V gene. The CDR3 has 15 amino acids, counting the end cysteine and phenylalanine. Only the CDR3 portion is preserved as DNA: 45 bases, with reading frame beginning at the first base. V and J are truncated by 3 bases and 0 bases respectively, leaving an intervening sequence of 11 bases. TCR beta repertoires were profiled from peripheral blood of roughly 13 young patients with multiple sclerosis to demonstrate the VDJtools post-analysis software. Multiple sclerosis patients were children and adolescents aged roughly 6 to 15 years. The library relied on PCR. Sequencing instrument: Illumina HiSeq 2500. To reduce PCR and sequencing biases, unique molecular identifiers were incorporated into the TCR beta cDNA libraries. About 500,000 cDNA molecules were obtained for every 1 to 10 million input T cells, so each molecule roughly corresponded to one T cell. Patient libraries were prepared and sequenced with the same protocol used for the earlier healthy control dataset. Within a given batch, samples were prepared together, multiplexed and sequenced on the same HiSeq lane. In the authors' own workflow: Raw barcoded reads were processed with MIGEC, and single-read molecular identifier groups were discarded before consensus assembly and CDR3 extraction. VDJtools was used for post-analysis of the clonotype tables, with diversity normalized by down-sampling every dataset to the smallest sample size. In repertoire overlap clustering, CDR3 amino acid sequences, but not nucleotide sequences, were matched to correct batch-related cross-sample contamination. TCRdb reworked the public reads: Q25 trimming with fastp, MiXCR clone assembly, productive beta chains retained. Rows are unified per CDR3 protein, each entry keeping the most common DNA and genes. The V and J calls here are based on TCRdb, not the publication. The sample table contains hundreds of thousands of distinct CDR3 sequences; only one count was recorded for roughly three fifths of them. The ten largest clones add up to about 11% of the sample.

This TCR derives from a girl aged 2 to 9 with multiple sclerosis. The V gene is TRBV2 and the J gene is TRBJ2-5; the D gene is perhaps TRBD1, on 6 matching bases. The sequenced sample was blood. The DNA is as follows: TGTGCCAGCAGTGATGGCGGACAGCACCAAGAGACCCAGTACTTC. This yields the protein CASSDGGQHQETQYF.